This TCR beta chain is from a study of blood T cell repertoires in COVID-19 (dated by TCRdb to 2020 to 2022). For the wider study: The collaborator samples originated in the United States, Italy and Spain and spanned the acute and convalescent phases of COVID-19. The prospective study material was composed of cDNA or gDNA derived from T cells, B-cell-depleted T cells, or PBMCs. Subjects who had been exposed to COVID-19, were actively infected with it, or had recovered from it provided the deeply sampled blood TCRbeta repertoires that made up the dataset. A freely available public database, intended as a resource for researchers studying the immune response to SARS-CoV-2, is where the repertoires were released. Samples were obtained from the ongoing ImmuneRACE study (first 160 participants) and from about 1,300 subjects provided by 6 global collaborators. A de-identified subject ID, COVID-19 status, age in years and sex were almost always included in the sample metadata. Where HLA class I and class II types were available, the types were taken from metadata supplied by the sample provider, not from assay-based typing.

TCRbeta CDR3 regions were amplified from genomic DNA by means of the immunoSEQ Assay, a bias-controlled multiplex PCR. Under the source paper's analysis protocol: Within the assay, amplification of reference gene primers was used to estimate how many nucleated cells each sample contained. To quantify the absolute abundance of each unique TCRbeta CDR3 rearrangement, sequence reads were collapsed and filtered. Productive Simpson clonality was computed per sample as the square root of Simpson's diversity index over productive rearrangements. TCRdb provides this immuneACCESS table in a form limited to in-frame rearrangements. Some clones are lacking; in checked studies, under half of them reflect an unresolved V gene, and why the rest are absent is not known. That table supplies the V and J calls and clone size; D and trimming were determined from the DNA. This sample lists tens of thousands of clones; 90% were detected once. More than 6.5% of the sample goes to the ten largest clones.

General findings and caveats noted by the study authors: How much clinical and demographic metadata was included differed by source and by participant, and the metadata was provided uncurated.

On this clone itself: This receptor's antigen is unknown. Base qualities are not at hand, and no much larger clone is one base apart.

Relative to germline, V is missing 5 bases and J is missing 4 bases, with 4 bases of the junction outside any gene match. The CDR3 measures 13 amino acids from cysteine to phenylalanine. Of the read, only the CDR3 DNA is kept; its 39 bases are in frame from base 1. Sequences SGHVS (CDR1) and FQNEAQ (CDR2) are obtained from the germline V gene. The collaborating institutions used their own protocols to collect whole blood in K2EDTA tubes. For TCRbeta analysis, collaborator samples were shipped as frozen whole blood, as isolated PBMCs, or as DNA extracted from either sample type. Sample: peripheral blood. The source of this sequence is a woman aged 35 to 49 with active COVID-19. Recombination joined TRBV7-8 with TRBJ2-7; the junction holds 8 bases that match TRBD1. CDR3 loop: CASSDGQGYEQYF. The nucleotide sequence reads as follows: TGTGCCAGCAGCGACGGACAGGGATACGAGCAGTACTTC.